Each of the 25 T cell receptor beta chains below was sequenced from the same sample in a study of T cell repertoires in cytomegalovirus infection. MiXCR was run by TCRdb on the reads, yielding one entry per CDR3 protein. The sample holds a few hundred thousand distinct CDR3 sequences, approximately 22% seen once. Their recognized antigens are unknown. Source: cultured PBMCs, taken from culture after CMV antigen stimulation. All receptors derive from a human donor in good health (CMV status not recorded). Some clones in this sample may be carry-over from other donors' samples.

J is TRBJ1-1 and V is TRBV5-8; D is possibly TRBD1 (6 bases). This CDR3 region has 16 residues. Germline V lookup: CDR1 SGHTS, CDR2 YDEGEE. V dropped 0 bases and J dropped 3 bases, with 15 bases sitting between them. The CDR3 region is CASSLDQGAGDTEAFF. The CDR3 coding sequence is TGTGCCAGCAGCTTGGATCAGGGAGCAGGGGACACTGAAGCTTTCTTT. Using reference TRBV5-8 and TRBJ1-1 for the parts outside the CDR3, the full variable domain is EAGVTQSPTHLIKTRGQQATLRCSPISGHTSVYWYQQALGLGLQFLLWYDEGEERNRGNFPPRFSGRQFPNYSSELNVNALELEDSALYLCASSLDQGAGDTEAFFGQGTRLTVV.

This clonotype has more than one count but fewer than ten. As DNA, the CDR3 is TGCGCCAGCAGCCAAGGTTTCAGGACAGGGGATTACGAGCAGTACTTC. Translating gives CASSQGFRTGDYEQYF. The V call is TRBV4-3, the J call TRBJ2-7; TRBD1 agrees at 9 bases. The CDR3 has 16 residues. After removal of 1 base from V and 4 bases from J, the junction contained 8 bases not matched to a gene. Germline loops: CDR1 LGHNA, CDR2 YSLEER.

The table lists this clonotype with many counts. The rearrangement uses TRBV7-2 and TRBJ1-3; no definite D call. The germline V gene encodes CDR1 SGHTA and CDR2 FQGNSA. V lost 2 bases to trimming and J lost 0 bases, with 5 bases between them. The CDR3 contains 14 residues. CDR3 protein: CASSLRSSGNTIYF. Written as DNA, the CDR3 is TGTGCCAGCAGCTTACGGAGCTCTGGAAACACCATATATTTT.

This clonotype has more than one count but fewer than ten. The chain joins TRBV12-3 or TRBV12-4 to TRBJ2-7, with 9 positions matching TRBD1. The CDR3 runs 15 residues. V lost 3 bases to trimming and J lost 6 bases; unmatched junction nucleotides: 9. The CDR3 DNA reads TGTGCCAGCAGTTTTTTGGGACAGGGTAAGACCGAGCAGTACTTC. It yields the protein CASSFLGQGKTEQYF.

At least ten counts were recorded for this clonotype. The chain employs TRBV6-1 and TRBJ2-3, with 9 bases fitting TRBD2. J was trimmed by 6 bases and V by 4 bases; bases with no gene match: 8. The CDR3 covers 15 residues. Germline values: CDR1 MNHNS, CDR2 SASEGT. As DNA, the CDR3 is TGTGCCAGCAGTGTAGCCAGCGGGAGGACCGATACGCAGTATTTT. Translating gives CASSVASGRTDTQYF.

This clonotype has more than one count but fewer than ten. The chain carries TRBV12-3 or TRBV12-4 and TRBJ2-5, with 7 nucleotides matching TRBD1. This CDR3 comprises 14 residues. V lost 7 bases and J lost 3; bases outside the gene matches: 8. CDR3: CASNSNRGKETQYF. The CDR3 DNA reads TGTGCCAGCAACTCGAACAGGGGTAAAGAGACCCAGTACTTC.

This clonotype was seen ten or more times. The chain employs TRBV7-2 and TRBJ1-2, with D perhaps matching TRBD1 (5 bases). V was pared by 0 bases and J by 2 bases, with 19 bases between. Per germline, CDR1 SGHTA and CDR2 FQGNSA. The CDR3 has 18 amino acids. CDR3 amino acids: CASSLAGDSGPRNYGYTF. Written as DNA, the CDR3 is TGTGCCAGCAGCTTAGCAGGGGATTCGGGACCGCGGAACTATGGCTACACCTTC.

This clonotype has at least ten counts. In DNA, the CDR3 is TGTGCTAGTGGTTTGTCACATGAGCAGTTCTTC. Encoded protein: CASGLSHEQFF. This chain connects TRBV12-5 to TRBJ2-1; D unresolved. The CDR3 is 11 amino acids. CDR1 is LGHNT, CDR2 FRNRAP, per germline. Trimming cost V 2 bases and J 8 bases, with 4 bases left between them.

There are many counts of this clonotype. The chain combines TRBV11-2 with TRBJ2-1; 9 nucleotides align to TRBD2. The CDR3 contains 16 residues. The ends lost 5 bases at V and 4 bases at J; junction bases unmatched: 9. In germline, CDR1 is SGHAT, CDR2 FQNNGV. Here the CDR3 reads CASSNPLAGIYNEQFF. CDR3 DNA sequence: TGTGCCAGCAGCAACCCACTAGCGGGTATATACAATGAGCAGTTCTTC.

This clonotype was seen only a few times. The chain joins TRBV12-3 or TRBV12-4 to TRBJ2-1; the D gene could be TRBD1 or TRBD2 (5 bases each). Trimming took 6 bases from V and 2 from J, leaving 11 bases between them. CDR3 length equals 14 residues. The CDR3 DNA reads TGTGCCAGCAGGGAACGGGGCCCCTACAATGAGCAGTTCTTC. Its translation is CASRERGPYNEQFF.

The CDR3 nucleotides read TGTGCCAGCAGCTTGAGGACGTCGAACACTGAAGCTTTCTTT. Its protein product is CASSLRTSNTEAFF. The rearrangement links TRBV7-2 to TRBJ1-1, with D hard to call. The CDR3 has 14 amino acids. The germline V and J ends were trimmed by 3 bases and 1 base, with 9 bases remaining between them. Looked up from germline, CDR1 is SGHTA and CDR2 is FQGNSA.

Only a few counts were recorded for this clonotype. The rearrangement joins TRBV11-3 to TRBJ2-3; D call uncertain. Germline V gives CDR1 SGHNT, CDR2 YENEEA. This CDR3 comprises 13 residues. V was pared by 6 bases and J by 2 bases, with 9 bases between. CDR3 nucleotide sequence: TGTGCCAGCAGACCAATGCCCACAGATACGCAGTATTTT. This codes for CASRPMPTDTQYF.

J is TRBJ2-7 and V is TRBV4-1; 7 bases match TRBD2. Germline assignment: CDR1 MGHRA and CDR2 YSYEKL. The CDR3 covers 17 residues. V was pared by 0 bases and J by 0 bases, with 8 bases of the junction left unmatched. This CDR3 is CASSQEIRGGSSYEQYF. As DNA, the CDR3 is TGCGCCAGCAGCCAAGAAATACGAGGCGGGAGCTCCTACGAGCAGTACTTC.

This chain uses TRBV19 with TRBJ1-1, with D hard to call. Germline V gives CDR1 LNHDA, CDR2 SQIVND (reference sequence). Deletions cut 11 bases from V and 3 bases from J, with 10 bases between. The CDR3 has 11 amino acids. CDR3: CAAGDDTEAFF. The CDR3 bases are TGTGCCGCCGGAGATGACACTGAAGCTTTCTTT.

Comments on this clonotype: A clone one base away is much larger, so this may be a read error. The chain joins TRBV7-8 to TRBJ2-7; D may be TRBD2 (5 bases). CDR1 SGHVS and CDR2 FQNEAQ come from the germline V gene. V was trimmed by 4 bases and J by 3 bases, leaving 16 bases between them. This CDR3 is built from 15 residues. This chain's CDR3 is CASSSFVGKGYEQYV. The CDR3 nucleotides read TGTGCCAGCAGCTCATTTGTCGGGAAGGGCTACGAGCAGTACGTC.

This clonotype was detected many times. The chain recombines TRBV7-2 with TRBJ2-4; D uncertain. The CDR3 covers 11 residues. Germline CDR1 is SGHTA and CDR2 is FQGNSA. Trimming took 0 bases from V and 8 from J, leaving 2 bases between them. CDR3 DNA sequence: TGTGCCAGCAGCTTAGCTGACATTCAGTACTTC. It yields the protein CASSLADIQYF.

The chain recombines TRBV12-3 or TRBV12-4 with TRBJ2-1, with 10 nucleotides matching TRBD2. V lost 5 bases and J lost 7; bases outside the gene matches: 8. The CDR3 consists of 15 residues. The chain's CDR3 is CASSGTLTSGNEQFF. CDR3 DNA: TGTGCCAGCAGTGGCACCTTGACTAGCGGGAATGAGCAGTTCTTC.

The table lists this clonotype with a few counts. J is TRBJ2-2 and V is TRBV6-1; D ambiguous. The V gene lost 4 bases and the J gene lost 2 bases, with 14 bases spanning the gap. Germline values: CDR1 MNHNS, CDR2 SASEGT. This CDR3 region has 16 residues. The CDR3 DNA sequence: TGTGCCAGCAGTGGTAGCCGCAGCCTTAACACCGGGGAGCTGTTTTTT. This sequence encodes CASSGSRSLNTGELFF.

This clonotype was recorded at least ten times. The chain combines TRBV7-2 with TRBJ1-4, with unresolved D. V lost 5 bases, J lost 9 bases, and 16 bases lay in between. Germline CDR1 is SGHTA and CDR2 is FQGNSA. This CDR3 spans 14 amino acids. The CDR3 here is CASSPSLVSQKLFF. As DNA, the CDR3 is TGTGCCAGCAGCCCGTCTCTAGTCTCCCAAAAACTGTTTTTT.

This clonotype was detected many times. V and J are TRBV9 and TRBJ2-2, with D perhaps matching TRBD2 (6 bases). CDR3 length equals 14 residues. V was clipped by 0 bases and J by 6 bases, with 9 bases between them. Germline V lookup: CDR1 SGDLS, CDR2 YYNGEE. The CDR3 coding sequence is TGTGCCAGCAGCGTAGGATGGGGGGCCGGGGAGCTGTTTTTT. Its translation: CASSVGWGAGELFF.

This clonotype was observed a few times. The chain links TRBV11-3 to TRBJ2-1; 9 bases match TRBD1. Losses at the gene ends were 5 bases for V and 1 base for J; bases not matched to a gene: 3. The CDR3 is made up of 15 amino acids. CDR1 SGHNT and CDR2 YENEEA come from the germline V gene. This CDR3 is CASSRTGESYNEQFF. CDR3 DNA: TGTGCCAGCAGCCGGACAGGGGAATCCTACAATGAGCAGTTCTTC.

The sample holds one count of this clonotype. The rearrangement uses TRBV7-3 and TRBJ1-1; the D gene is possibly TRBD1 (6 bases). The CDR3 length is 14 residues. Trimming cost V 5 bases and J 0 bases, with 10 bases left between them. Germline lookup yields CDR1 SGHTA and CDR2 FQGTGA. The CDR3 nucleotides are TGTGCCAGCAGCACCACAGGGTTGAACACTGAAGCTTTCTTT. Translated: CASSTTGLNTEAFF.

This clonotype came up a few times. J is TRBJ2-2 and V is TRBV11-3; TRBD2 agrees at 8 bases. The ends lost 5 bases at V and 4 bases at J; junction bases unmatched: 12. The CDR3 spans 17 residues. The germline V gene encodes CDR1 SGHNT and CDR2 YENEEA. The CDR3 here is CASSRGWREALTGELFF. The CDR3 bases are TGTGCCAGCAGCCGCGGCTGGCGGGAGGCCCTCACCGGGGAGCTGTTTTTT.

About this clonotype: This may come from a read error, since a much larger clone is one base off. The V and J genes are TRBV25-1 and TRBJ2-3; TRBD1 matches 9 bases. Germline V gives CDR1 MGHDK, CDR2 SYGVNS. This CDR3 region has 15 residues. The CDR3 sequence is CGSSLRTGVTDTQYF. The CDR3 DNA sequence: TGTGGCAGCAGCCTTCGGACAGGGGTGACAGATACGCAGTATTTT.

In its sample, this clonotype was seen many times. DNA for the CDR3: TGTGCCAGCAGCCCCGGGACTATCACAGATACGCAGTATTTT. Translated: CASSPGTITDTQYF. The V and J genes are TRBV7-2 and TRBJ2-3, with 7 bases matching TRBD2. Looked up from germline, CDR1 is SGHTA and CDR2 is FQGNSA. The CDR3 totals 14 residues. J was trimmed by 2 bases and V by 5 bases; bases with no gene match: 4. The variable domain in full, with the rest retrieved from reference TRBV7-2 and TRBJ2-3, is GAGVSQSPSNKVTEKGKDVELRCDPISGHTALYWYRQSLGQGLEFLIYFQGNSAPDKSGLPSDRFSAERTGGSVSTLTIQRTQQEDSAVYLCASSPGTITDTQYFGPGTRLTVL.